This T cell receptor (beta chain) was captured in a study of cytomegalovirus exposure and HLA in healthy donors. Study-wide background: The same platform as the 500 to 700 first-cohort repertoires was used for the 120 validation repertoires, a later analysis reported.

Note on this clone: As yet, its antigen is unknown.

The protocol was immunoSEQ multiplex PCR, while the TCRdb copy is restricted to in-frame clones and leaves out a portion. The repertoire has more than 85,000 clones, approximately 95% of them found once; the top ten carry approximately 1%. Germline assignment: CDR1 MNHNS and CDR2 SASEGT. V gave up 5 bases and J gave up 3 bases, with 7 bases separating them. CDR3 length equals 12 residues. Study-level results: The authors enumerated roughly 160 TCR beta chains as linked to cytomegalovirus. With high specificity and sensitivity, the classifier reportedly diagnosed cytomegalovirus status. Rare TCR sequences dominated, though some public TCRs recurred in many donors.

This rearrangement joins TRBV6-1 to TRBJ1-1, with D unresolved. The sequencing input was PBMCs. The sequence was collected from a woman aged 18-30 years in good health and CMV-seronegative. The CDR3 reads CASSHRDTEAFF. DNA of the CDR3: TGTGCCAGCAGTCACCGGGACACTGAAGCTTTCTTT.